This T cell receptor (beta chain) was retrieved from a study of CD8 T cells in ankylosing spondylitis. Study-wide findings and caveats: Seven to nine highly homologous variants formed a TCR beta motif that appeared characteristic of ankylosing spondylitis blood. Matched ankylosing spondylitis synovial fluid reportedly showed significant enrichment of disease-linked clones.

V was cut by 0 bases and J by 2 bases, with 20 bases left in between. CDR3 length: 19 amino acids. Germline V lookup: CDR1 SGDLS, CDR2 YYNGEE. Quantitative molecular-barcoded 5'-RACE generated the TCR beta libraries. Via MiXCR, TCRdb re-called the 5' RACE reads, giving one row per CDR3 protein. The table includes approximately 140,000 distinct CDR3 sequences, about 42% detected once. Notes on this clonotype: Antigen specificity is unknown.

The origin of this receptor is a male donor with ankylosing spondylitis. This rearrangement joins TRBV9 to TRBJ2-2, with a tentative D call TRBD1 (7 bases). Sample: synovial fluid, either unsorted or a sorted T cell fraction (not recorded which). CDR3: CASSVVAPKEGANTGELFF. CDR3 DNA sequence: TGTGCCAGCAGCGTAGTAGCCCCTAAGGAGGGGGCTAACACCGGGGAGCTGTTTTTT. Full variable domain (missing parts from reference TRBV9 and TRBJ2-2): DSGVTQTPKHLITATGQRVTLRCSPRSGDLSVYWYQQSLDQGLQFLIQYYNGEERAKGNILERFSAQQFPDLHSELNLSSLELGDSALYFCASSVVAPKEGANTGELFFGEGSRLTVL.